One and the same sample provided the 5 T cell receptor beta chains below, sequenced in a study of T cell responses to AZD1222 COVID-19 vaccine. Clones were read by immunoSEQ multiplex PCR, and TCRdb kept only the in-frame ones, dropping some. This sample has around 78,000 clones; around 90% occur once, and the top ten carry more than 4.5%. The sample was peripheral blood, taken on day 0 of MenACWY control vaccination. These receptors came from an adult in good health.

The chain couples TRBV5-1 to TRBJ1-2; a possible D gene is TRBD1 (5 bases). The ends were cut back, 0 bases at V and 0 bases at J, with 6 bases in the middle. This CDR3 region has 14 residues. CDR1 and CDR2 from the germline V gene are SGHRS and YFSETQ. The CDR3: CASSLVTANYGYTF. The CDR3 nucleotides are TGCGCCAGCAGCTTGGTGACAGCTAACTATGGCTACACCTTC.

Here the CDR3 DNA reads TGTGCCAGCAGTTTAGCCGCAGGGGTGTCACCCCTCCACTTT. It specifies CASSLAAGVSPLHF. The chain has TRBV27 and TRBJ1-6; a weak D match, TRBD1 (6 bases). The CDR3 is made up of 14 amino acids. Germline CDR1 is MNHEY and CDR2 is SMNVEV (reference sequence). Deletions cut 2 bases from V and 10 bases from J, with 12 bases between.

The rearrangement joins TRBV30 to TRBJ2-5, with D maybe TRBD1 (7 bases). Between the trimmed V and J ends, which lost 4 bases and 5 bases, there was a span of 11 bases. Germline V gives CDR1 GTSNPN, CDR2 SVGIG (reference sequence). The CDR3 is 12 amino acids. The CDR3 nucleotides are TGTGCCTGGAAAGCAGGGGGGGAGACCCAGTACTTC. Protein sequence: CAWKAGGETQYF.

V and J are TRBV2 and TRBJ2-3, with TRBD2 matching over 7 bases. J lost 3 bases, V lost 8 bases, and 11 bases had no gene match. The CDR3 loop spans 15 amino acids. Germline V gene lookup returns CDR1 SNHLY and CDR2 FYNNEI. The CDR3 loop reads CASGRGGGRTDTQYF. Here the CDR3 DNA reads TGTGCCAGCGGGCGAGGCGGGGGTCGGACAGATACGCAGTATTTT. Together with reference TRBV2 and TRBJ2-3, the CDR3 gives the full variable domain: EPEVTQTPSHQVTQMGQEVILRCVPISNHLYFYWYRQILGQKVEFLVSFYNNEISEKSEIFDDQFSVERPDGSNFTLKIRSTKLEDSAMYFCASGRGGGRTDTQYFGPGTRLTVL.

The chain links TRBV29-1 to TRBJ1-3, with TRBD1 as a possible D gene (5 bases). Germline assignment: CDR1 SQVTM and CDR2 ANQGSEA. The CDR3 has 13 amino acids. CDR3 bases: TGCAGTATGCGGGGCAATTCTGGAAACACCATATATTTT. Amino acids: CSMRGNSGNTIYF.